The present entry profiles one T cell receptor (beta chain) with its context. Germline V gene sequence: CDR1 MNHNS, CDR2 SASEGT. This CDR3 region has 15 residues. V shed 1 base and J 7 bases; nucleotides not matched to a gene: 6. Profiled with immunoSEQ multiplex PCR; TCRdb holds only in-frame clones, not every one. The sample holds roughly 2 million clones, 90% to 95% seen once. This record comes from a study of shared clonotypes between healthy human individuals. This TCR was recovered from a man aged 18-30 years in good health. This chain uses TRBV6-1 with TRBJ1-5; 8 bases are shared with TRBD1. What was sequenced was naive CD4+ T cells sorted from blood. The subset is: CD45RA+ positively selected. The CDR3: CASSEVQGAKQPQHF. In DNA form, the CDR3 reads TGTGCCAGCAGTGAAGTGCAGGGGGCTAAGCAGCCCCAGCATTTT.